This is a list of T cell receptor beta chains from one sample in a study of T cell responses to AZD1222 COVID-19 vaccine. Assay: immunoSEQ multiplex PCR; the TCRdb copy retains only in-frame clones and omits some. This sample yields around 200,000 clones, of which approximately 95% are seen a single time; 3.5% to 5% belongs to the top ten. The sample here was peripheral blood, taken on day 0 of AZD1222 vaccination. These receptors were obtained from an adult in good health. Each CDR3 is given with its conserved first and last residue. Each record gives: J gene, clone size, D gene, CDR3 length, V gene, CDR3 DNA, CDR3 protein. A D gene is named only where the DNA matches it firmly. Size is omitted from some rows. Given values are once, few, many or a class for expanded clones.

>TRBJ2-3|NA|TRBD2|16|TRBV7-9
TGTGCCAGCAGCTTAATATACGGGGGGAGCACAGATACGCAGTATTTT
CASSLIYGGSTDTQYF
>TRBJ2-1|many|NA|14|TRBV7-9
TGTGCCAGCAGCTTAGTGAGCTCCTACAATGAGCAGTTCTTC
CASSLVSSYNEQFF
>TRBJ2-1|NA|NA|15|TRBV7-2
TGTGCCAGCAGCTTTATAGTGTCGGGTTACAATGAGCAGTTCTTC
CASSFIVSGYNEQFF
>TRBJ1-5|few|NA|16|TRBV13
TGTGCCAGCAGCTTAGCAGGGCAGGAGGGCAATCAGCCCCAGCATTTT
CASSLAGQEGNQPQHF
>TRBJ1-1|NA|NA|11|TRBV20-1
TGCAGTGCTAGAGGTCTGGGTCAGCCTTTCTTT
CSARGLGQPFF
>TRBJ2-7|few|NA|11|TRBV5-4
TGTGCCAGCAGCTTGTTCGGCGAGCAGTACTTC
CASSLFGEQYF
>TRBJ1-2|NA|NA|13|TRBV4-1
TGCGCCAGCAGCCAAGGGGTCAGTTATGGCTACACCTTC
CASSQGVSYGYTF
>TRBJ1-2|NA|NA|14|TRBV7-2
TGTGCCAGCAGCTTATGGACAGCAAGTTATGGCTACACCTTC
CASSLWTASYGYTF
>TRBJ1-2|NA|NA|12|TRBV19
TGTGCCAGTGATGCGGCCAGCTATGGCTACACCTTC
CASDAASYGYTF
>TRBJ1-1|once|NA|13|TRBV2
TGTGCCAGCAGTGAGGGAGTGAACACTGAAGCTTTCTTT
CASSEGVNTEAFF
>TRBJ1-3|once|NA|15|TRBV7-8
TGTGCCAGCAGCTTAGACAGGGTCTCTGGAAACACCATATATTTT
CASSLDRVSGNTIYF
>TRBJ1-1|NA|NA|13|TRBV10-2
TGCGCCAGCAGTGACCTCAGGGGCACTGAAGCTTTCTTT
CASSDLRGTEAFF
>TRBJ1-6|NA|NA|15|TRBV7-8
TGTGCCAGCAGCTTAGGGGCACTTGGAGGCTCACCCCTCCACTTT
CASSLGALGGSPLHF
>TRBJ1-2|NA|NA|12|TRBV12-3/TRBV12-4
TGTGCCAGCAGTTTAGGGTTCTATGGCTACACCTTC
CASSLGFYGYTF
>TRBJ2-3|once|TRBD1|14|TRBV13
TGTGCCAGCAGCTTTAGGACAGGCACGGGTACGCAGTATTTT
CASSFRTGTGTQYF
>TRBJ1-1|NA|NA|13|TRBV7-9
TGTGCCAGCAGCTTAATGGCCGCAACTGAAGCTTTCTTT
CASSLMAATEAFF
>TRBJ1-1|NA|NA|15|TRBV5-1
TGCGCCAGCAGCTTCACGACGGGGATGGACACTGAAGCTTTCTTT
CASSFTTGMDTEAFF
>TRBJ2-2|NA|NA|14|TRBV10-1
TGCGCCAGCAAGCCGGGAGCGAACACCGGGGAGCTGTTTTTT
CASKPGANTGELFF